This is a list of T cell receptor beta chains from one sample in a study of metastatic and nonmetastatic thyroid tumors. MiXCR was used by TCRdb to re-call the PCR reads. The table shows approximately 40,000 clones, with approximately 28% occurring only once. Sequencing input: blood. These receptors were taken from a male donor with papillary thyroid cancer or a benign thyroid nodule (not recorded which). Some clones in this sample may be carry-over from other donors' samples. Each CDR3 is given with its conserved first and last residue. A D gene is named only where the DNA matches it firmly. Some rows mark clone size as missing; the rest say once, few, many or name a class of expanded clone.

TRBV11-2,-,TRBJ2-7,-,CARSPPGTGPSGVVLEQYF,TGTGCCAGAAGCCCACCCGGGACAGGCCCTAGCGGGGTAGTTCTCGAGCAGTACTTC
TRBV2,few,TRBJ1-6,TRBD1,CASSLQGRGSPLHF,TGTGCCAGCAGTCTACAGGGGAGGGGTTCACCCCTCCACTTT
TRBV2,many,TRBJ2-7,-,CASCEGVEQYF,TGTGCCAGCTGTGAGGGGGTCGAGCAGTACTTC
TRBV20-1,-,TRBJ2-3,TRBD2,CSARTRGTGDTRYF,TGCAGTGCGAGGACTAGAGGGACGGGAGATACGCGGTATTTT
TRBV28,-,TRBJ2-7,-,CASSRLSHEQYF,TGTGCCAGCAGTCGCCTATCCCACGAGCAGTACTTT
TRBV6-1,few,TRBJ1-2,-,CAIVGVDYGYTF,TGTGCCATCGTCGGGGTCGACTATGGCTACACCTTC
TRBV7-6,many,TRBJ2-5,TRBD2,CASSLDLAGGPRGETQYF,TGTGCCAGCAGCTTAGACCTAGCGGGAGGGCCCAGGGGGGAGACCCAGTACTTC
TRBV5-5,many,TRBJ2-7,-,CASSNGTVLRGQYF,TGTGCCAGCAGCAATGGGACGGTGCTTAGGGGGCAGTACTTC
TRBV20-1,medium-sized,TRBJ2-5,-,CSATPTGTPRETQYF,TGCAGTGCTACACCAACCGGGACTCCACGGGAGACCCAGTACTTC
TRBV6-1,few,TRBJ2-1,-,CASSVTNEQFF,TGTGCCAGCAGTGTCACCAATGAGCAGTTCTTC
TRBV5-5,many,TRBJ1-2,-,CASSLELSRSYGYTF,TGTGCCAGCAGCTTGGAACTATCACGGAGCTATGGCTACACCTTC
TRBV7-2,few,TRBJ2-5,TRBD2,CASSPRTSRETQYF,TGTGCCAGCAGCCCCCGGACTAGTCGTGAGACCCAGTACTTC
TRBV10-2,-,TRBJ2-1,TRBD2,CASDLAGVGHEQFF,TGCGCCAGCGACCTTGCGGGGGTCGGCCATGAGCAGTTCTTC
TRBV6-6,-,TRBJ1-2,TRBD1,CASSYHGTGPSGYTF,TGTGCCAGCAGTTACCACGGGACAGGGCCATCTGGCTACACCTTC
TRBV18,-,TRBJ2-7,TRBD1,CASSPPDRVAYEQYF,TGTGCCAGCTCACCACCCGACAGGGTGGCCTACGAGCAGTACTTC
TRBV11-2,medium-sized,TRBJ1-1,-,CASSLIGEGPEAFF,TGTGCCAGCAGCTTAATAGGCGAGGGCCCCGAAGCTTTCTTT
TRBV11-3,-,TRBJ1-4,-,CASSLGCRLNDKLFF,TGTGCCAGCAGCTTAGGCTGCAGGCTTAATGATAAACTGTTTTTT
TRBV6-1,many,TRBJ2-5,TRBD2,CASKGLAVWQETQYF,TGTGCCAGCAAGGGACTAGCGGTGTGGCAAGAGACCCAGTACTTC
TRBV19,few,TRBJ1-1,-,CASSMNQGSTEAFF,TGTGCCAGTAGTATGAATCAGGGTAGCACTGAAGCTTTCTTT
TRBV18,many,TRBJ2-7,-,CASSLWTGENEQYF,TGTGCCAGCTCACTTTGGACCGGAGAGAACGAGCAGTACTTC
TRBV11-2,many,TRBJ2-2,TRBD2,CASSLGLSGSYTGELFF,TGTGCCAGCAGCTTAGGTCTTAGCGGGTCTTACACCGGGGAGCTGTTTTTT
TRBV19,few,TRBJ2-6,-,CASREHSSGANVLTF,TGTGCCAGTAGGGAACACAGCTCTGGGGCCAACGTCCTGACTTTC
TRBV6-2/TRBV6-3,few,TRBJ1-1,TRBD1,CASSYSIGTGQSTEAFF,TGTGCCAGTAGTTACTCTATCGGGACAGGGCAATCCACTGAAGCTTTCTTT
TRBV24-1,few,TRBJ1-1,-,CATRPRGGRTEAFF,TGTGCCACTAGGCCAAGGGGCGGTCGGACTGAAGCTTTCTTT
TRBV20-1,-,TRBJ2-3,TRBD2,CSAEFQIAGEVTDTQYF,TGCAGTGCCGAATTCCAGATAGCGGGAGAGGTCACAGATACGCAGTATTTT
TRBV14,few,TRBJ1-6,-,CASSPRQAPNSPLHF,TGTGCCAGCAGCCCGAGACAGGCTCCTAATTCACCCCTCCACTTT
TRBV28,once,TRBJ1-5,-,CASLDGVSNPPQHF,TGTGCCAGCTTAGACGGCGTTAGCAATCCGCCCCAGCATTTT
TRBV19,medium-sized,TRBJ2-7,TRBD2,CASTGTSHEQYF,TGTGCCAGCACCGGGACTAGTCACGAGCAGTACTTC
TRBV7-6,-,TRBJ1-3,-,CASSPAPGGSGNTIYF,TGTGCCAGCAGCCCCGCACCGGGGGGTTCTGGAAACACCATATATTTT
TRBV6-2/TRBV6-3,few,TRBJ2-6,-,CASSYQSSGANVLTF,TGTGCCAGCAGTTACCAGAGCTCTGGGGCCAACGTCCTGACTTTC
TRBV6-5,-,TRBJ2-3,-,CASSYSRGTDTQYF,TGTGCCAGCAGTTACTCCAGGGGAACAGATACGCAGTATTTT
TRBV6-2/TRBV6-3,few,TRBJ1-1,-,CASIYPHSGTEAFF,TGTGCCAGCATTTACCCGCACAGCGGAACTGAAGCTTTCTTT
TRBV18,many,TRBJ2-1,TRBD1,CASSPVDRDNEQFF,TGTGCCAGCTCACCCGTAGACAGGGACAATGAGCAGTTCTTC
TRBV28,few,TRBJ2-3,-,CASSFGTIRRTDTQYF,TGTGCCAGCAGTTTCGGGACCATCCGCCGCACAGATACGCAGTATTTT
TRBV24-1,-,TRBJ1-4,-,CATSYLVHRVPGSEKLFF,TGTGCCACCAGTTATTTGGTCCACCGGGTACCGGGGAGCGAAAAACTGTTTTTT
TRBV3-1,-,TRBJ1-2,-,CASSQVAGGLNGYTF,TGTGCCAGCAGCCAAGTAGCGGGGGGTTTGAATGGCTACACCTTC
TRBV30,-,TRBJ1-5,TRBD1,CAWSTQGKGNRPQHF,TGTGCCTGGAGTACACAGGGGAAAGGCAATCGGCCCCAGCATTTT
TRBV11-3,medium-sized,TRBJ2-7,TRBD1,CASSLDGQGAQYF,TGTGCCAGCAGCTTAGATGGACAGGGCGCGCAGTACTTC
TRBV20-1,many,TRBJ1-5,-,CSAILGSNQPQHF,TGCAGTGCTATCCTTGGTAGCAATCAGCCCCAGCATTTT
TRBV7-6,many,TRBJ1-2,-,CASSPRTDFYGYTF,TGTGCCAGCAGCCCCCGGACCGACTTCTATGGCTACACCTTC
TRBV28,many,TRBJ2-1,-,CASFPGVGIDNEQFF,TGTGCCAGCTTTCCGGGCGTAGGAATTGACAATGAGCAGTTCTTC
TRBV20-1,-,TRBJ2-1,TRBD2,CSAAPALAGGFHEQFF,TGCAGTGCCGCTCCTGCCCTAGCGGGAGGATTCCATGAGCAGTTCTTC
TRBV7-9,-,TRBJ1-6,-,CASSRTRDGSPLNF,TGTGCCAGCAGCCGGACGAGGGATGGCTCACCCCTCAACTTT
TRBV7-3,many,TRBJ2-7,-,CASSLDYTYEQYF,TGTGCCAGCAGCTTAGATTACACTTACGAGCAGTACTTC
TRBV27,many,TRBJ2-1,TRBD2,CASTPRGGEQFF,TGTGCCAGCACCCCTCGGGGGGGGGAGCAGTTCTTC
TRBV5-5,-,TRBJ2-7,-,CASSPGRNYEQYF,TGTGCCAGCAGCCCCGGACGGAACTACGAGCAGTACTTC
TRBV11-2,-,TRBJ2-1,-,CASSEGFGSYNEQFF,TGTGCCAGCAGTGAGGGGTTTGGCTCCTACAATGAGCAGTTCTTC
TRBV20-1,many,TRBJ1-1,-,CSASRGQLNTEAFF,TGCAGTGCTAGTCGGGGGCAGCTGAACACTGAAGCTTTCTTT
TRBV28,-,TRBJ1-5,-,CASIPQRGAQPQHF,TGTGCCAGCATTCCCCAACGGGGGGCTCAGCCCCAGCATTTT
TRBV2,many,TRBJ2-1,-,CASRSDRHEQFF,TGTGCCAGCAGATCCGACAGGCATGAGCAGTTCTTC
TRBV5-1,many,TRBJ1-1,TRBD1,CASSLGTGSTEAFF,TGCGCCAGCAGCTTGGGGACAGGGTCTACTGAAGCTTTCTTT
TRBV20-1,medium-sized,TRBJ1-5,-,CSASFERGGNQPQHF,TGCAGTGCTAGTTTCGAGCGGGGCGGCAATCAGCCCCAGCATTTT
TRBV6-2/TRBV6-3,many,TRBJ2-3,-,CASSLGGLRADTQYF,TGTGCCAGCAGTTTGGGGGGATTGAGGGCAGATACGCAGTATTTT
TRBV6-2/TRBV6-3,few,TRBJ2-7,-,CASSYTGYGYEQYF,TGTGCCAGCAGTTACACCGGCTATGGCTACGAGCAGTACTTC
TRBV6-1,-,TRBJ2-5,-,CASSGTHQDTQYF,TGTGCCAGCTCGGGTACACACCAAGATACCCAGTACTTC
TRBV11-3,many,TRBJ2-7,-,CASSPGRGSSYEQYF,TGTGCCAGCAGCCCCGGTAGGGGAAGCTCCTACGAGCAGTACTTC
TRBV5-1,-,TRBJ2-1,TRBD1,CASSLQGAGVDEQFF,TGCGCCAGCAGCTTACAGGGGGCAGGTGTGGATGAGCAGTTCTTC
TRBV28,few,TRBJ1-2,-,CASRLTVSNYGYTF,TGTGCCAGCAGGTTGACAGTGTCTAACTATGGCTACACCTTC